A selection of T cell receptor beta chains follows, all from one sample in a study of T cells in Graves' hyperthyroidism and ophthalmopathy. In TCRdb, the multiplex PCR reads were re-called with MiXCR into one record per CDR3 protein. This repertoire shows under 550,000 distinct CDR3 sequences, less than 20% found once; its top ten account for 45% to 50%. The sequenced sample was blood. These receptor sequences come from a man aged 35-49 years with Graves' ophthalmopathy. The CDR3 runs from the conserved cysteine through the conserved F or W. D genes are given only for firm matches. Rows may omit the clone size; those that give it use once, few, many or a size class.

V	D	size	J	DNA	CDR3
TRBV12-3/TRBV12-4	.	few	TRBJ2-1	TGTGCCAGCAGTTTAGACAGACGTTCGGGGAATGAGCAGTTCTTC	CASSLDRRSGNEQFF
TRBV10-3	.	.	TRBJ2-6	TGTGCCATCAGTGAATCCCCGACAGGTCTATCTGGGGCCAACGTCCTGACTTTC	CAISESPTGLSGANVLTF
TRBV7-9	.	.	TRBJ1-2	TGTGCCAGCAGCCCGTCGCTAGGGGGGGGCTATGGCTACACCTTC	CASSPSLGGGYGYTF
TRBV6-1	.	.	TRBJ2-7	TGTGCCAGCGAAATCCTTGACGAGCAGTACTTC	CASEILDEQYF
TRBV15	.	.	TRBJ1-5	TGTGCCACCAGCAGGGGTGGGAAGGGGACTCACAATCAGCCCCAGCATTTT	CATSRGGKGTHNQPQHF
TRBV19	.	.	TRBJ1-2	TGTGCCAGTAGTATCGGAACAGGGCCGCGTCGATACACCTTC	CASSIGTGPRRYTF
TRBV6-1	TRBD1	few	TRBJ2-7	TGTGCCAGCAGTACTCGGACAGGCTTTCTCTACGAGCAGTACTTC	CASSTRTGFLYEQYF
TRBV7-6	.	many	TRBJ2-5	TGTGCCAGCAGCTTAGCGGCGGACGGACAAGAGACCCAGTACTTC	CASSLAADGQETQYF
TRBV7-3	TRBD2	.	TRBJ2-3	TGTGCCAGCAGCTTAACCAGGACTAGCGGCACAGATACGCAGTATTTT	CASSLTRTSGTDTQYF
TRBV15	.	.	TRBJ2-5	TGTGCCACCAGCAGAGAGGGGAAGGAGACCCAGTACTTC	CATSREGKETQYF
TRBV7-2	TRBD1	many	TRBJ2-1	TGTGCCAGCAGCTTAGCGGGACAGGTTTTCAATGAGCAGTTCTTC	CASSLAGQVFNEQFF
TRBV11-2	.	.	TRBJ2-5	TGTGCCAGCAGCCCCTCCCGGGGTCAAGAGACCCAGTACTTC	CASSPSRGQETQYF
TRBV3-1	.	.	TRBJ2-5	TGTGCCAGCAGCCAAGATCAGTGGGAGACCCAGTACTTC	CASSQDQWETQYF
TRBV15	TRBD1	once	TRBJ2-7	TGTGCCACCAGCAGAGATACGTTAATCGGGGACAGGGGGCGCAGATACGAGCAGTACTTC	CATSRDTLIGDRGRRYEQYF
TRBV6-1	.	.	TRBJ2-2	TGTGCCAGCAGTCACAGGATCGGGGAGCTGTTTTTT	CASSHRIGELFF
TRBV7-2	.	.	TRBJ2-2	TGTGCCAGCAGCTTTACTAGGGCCGATCCTAGGCTGTTTTTT	CASSFTRADPRLFF
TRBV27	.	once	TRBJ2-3	TGTGCCAGCAGTTTATCGACCGACACAGATACGCAGTATTTT	CASSLSTDTDTQYF
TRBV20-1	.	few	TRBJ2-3	TGCAGTGCTACCCCGCTCAGCGAGGCAGATACGCAGTATTTT	CSATPLSEADTQYF
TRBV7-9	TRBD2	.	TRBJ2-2	TGTGCCAGCAGCTCAAGAGCGGGGTTGAACGGGGAGCTGTTTTTT	CASSSRAGLNGELFF
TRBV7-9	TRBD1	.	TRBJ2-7	TGTGCCAGCAGTCCAGACAGGGACTACGAGCAGTACTTC	CASSPDRDYEQYF
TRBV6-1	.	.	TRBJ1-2	TGTGCCAGCTGCAAAGGGGGAGGCTACACCTTC	CASCKGGGYTF
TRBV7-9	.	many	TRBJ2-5	TGTGCCAGCAGCTATGGGACATTCGAGACCCAGTACTTC	CASSYGTFETQYF
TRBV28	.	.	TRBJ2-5	TGTGCCAGCAGTTCGAAAGAGGCCCAGTACTTC	CASSSKEAQYF
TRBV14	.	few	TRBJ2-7	TGTGCCAGCAGCACCTTAACGGGTTGGGGCAATGAGCAGTACTTC	CASSTLTGWGNEQYF
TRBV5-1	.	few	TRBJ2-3	TGCGCCAGCAGGGTAGCGGACCGCACAGATACGCAGTATTTT	CASRVADRTDTQYF
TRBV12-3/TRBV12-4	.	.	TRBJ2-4	TGTGCCAGCAGTTCTAGGTTAAGAAACATTCAGTACTTC	CASSSRLRNIQYF
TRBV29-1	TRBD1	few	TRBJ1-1	TGCAGCGTCCCGGTACAGGGGGCAACTTTCTTT	CSVPVQGATFF
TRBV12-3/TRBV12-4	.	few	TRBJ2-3	TGTGCCAGCAGTTCCCCCCCCGAAGACCGTACGCAGTATTTT	CASSSPPEDRTQYF
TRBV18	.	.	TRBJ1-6	TGTGCCAGCTCACAGTTGATTGCTGATGAGGGTAATTCACCCCTCCACTTT	CASSQLIADEGNSPLHF
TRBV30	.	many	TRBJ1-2	TGTGCCTGGAGCCTAGGGAGGGGTACCTATGGCTACACCTTC	CAWSLGRGTYGYTF
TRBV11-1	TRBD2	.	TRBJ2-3	TGTGCCAGCAGCCATTCCAGGACTAGCGGGAGTTTAGATACGCAGTATTTT	CASSHSRTSGSLDTQYF
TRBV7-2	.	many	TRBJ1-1	TGTGCCAGCAGCTTAAACAGGGTGAACACTGAAGCTTTCTTT	CASSLNRVNTEAFF
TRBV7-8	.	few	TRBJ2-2	TGTGCCAGCAGCTTTTCAGGGGTGGCCGGGGAGCTGTTTTTT	CASSFSGVAGELFF
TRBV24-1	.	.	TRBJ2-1	TGTGCCACCAGTGAAACAGGGAAACAGCGCGGGGGGCAGTTCTTC	CATSETGKQRGGQFF
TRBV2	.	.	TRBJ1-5	TGTGCCAGCAACCAACAGGGTTCGGGCAATCAGCCCCAGCATTTT	CASNQQGSGNQPQHF
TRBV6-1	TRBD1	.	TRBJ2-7	TGTGCCAGCAGTGCCTGGGACAGCTCCTACGAGCAGTACTTC	CASSAWDSSYEQYF
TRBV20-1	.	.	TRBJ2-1	TGCAGTGCTAGAGTGCTGGGACACTGGGGGAATGAGCAGTTCTTC	CSARVLGHWGNEQFF
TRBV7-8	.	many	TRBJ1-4	TGTGCCAGCAGCTTACGGTGGGGGGATGAAAAACTGTTTTTT	CASSLRWGDEKLFF
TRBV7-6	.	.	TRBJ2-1	TGTGCCAGCAGCATGGCACTTGGGGGGAGCAATGAGCAGTTCTTC	CASSMALGGSNEQFF
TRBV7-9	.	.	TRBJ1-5	TGTGCCAGCAGCTTAGCTGGCGGCCTCAATCAGCCCCAGCATTTT	CASSLAGGLNQPQHF
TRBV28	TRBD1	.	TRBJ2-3	TGTGCCAGCAGTTCCTCACAGGGGGATACGCAGTATTTT	CASSSSQGDTQYF
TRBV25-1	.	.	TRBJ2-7	TGTGCCAGCAGTGACCGGGGAATAAACCCCTACGAGCAGTACTTC	CASSDRGINPYEQYF
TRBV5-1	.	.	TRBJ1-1	TGCGCCAGCAGCGCGGGGGCGGGGAACACTGAAGCTTTCTTT	CASSAGAGNTEAFF
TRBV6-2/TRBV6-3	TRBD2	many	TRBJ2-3	TGTGCCAGCAGCCAAAGACTAGCGGGGGACACAGATACGCAGTATTTT	CASSQRLAGDTDTQYF
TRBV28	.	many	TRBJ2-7	TGTGCCAGCAGTCTGCTGGCCCCCTACGAGCAGTACTTC	CASSLLAPYEQYF
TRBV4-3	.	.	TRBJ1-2	TGCGCCAGCAGCCAAGATAATTCAGGGGTTTATGGCTACACCTTC	CASSQDNSGVYGYTF
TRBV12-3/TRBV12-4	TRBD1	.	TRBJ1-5	TGTGCCAGCAGTTTACGAGGGCAGGGGGATCAGCCCCAGCATTTT	CASSLRGQGDQPQHF
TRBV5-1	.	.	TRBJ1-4	TGCGCCAGCAGCTTGGATAAACTGTTTTTT	CASSLDKLFF
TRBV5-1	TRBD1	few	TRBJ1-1	TGCGCCAGCAGCCAGACAGGGGGATCGAACACTGAAGCTTTCTTT	CASSQTGGSNTEAFF